The T cell receptor (beta chain) under discussion was sequenced for a study of blood T cell repertoires in COVID-19. Study overall: Researchers got acute and convalescent COVID-19 samples from the United States, Italy and Spain. T cells, B-cell-depleted T cells, or PBMCs supplied cDNA or gDNA.

How the authors handled the data: Reference gene primer amplification yielded estimated nucleated cell counts. Sequenced by immunoSEQ multiplex PCR; TCRdb stores in-frame clones only, minus some. Clone size and the V and J calls come from that table; the DNA yielded D and trimming. The sample records about 75,000 clones, roughly nine tenths being singletons. V dropped 6 bases and J dropped 0 bases, with 9 bases sitting between them. Germline V gene sequence: CDR1 SEHNR, CDR2 FQNEAQ (reference sequence). The CDR3 loop spans 15 amino acids. Sequenced material: peripheral blood. The chain joins TRBV7-9 to TRBJ1-6, with D hard to call. This receptor was taken from a human donor in a cohort sampled during active COVID-19. Written as DNA, the CDR3 is TGTGCCAGCAGACAGACTAGCTCCTATAATTCACCCCTCCACTTT. Amino acids: CASRQTSSYNSPLHF.